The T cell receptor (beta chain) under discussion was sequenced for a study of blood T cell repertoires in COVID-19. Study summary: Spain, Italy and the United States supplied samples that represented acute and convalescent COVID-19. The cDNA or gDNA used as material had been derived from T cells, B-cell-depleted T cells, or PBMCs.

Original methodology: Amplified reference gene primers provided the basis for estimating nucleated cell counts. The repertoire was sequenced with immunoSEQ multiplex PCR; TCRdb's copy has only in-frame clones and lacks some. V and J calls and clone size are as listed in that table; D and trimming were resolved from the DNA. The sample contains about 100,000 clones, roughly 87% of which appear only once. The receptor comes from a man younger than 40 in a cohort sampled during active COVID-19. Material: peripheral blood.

Written as DNA, the CDR3 is TGTGCCTCCGGGGAGGCGGGGGAGTCCTACGAGCAGTACTTC. Amino acid sequence: CASGEAGESYEQYF. The chain has TRBV10-3 and TRBJ2-7, with TRBD2 identical over 7 bases. With 11 bases clipped from V and 1 base from J, the junction kept 11 bases outside the gene matches. The CDR3 sequence is 14 residues long. Germline CDR1 reads ENHRY; CDR2 reads SYGVKD.